This T cell receptor (beta chain) stems from a study of glioma-infiltrating T cells. The CDR3 sequence is 16 residues long. From germline, CDR1 is SGDLS and CDR2 YYNGEE. J was trimmed by 2 bases and V by 4 bases; bases with no gene match: 7. General observations from the study: Gliomas, especially low-grade, showed above-expected tissue-blood divergence; non-neoplastic patients showed below. CDR3 overlap between tissue and blood was very small.

Using RNA template, CDR3s of TCR alpha and beta were amplified with iRepertoire arm-PCR. Tissue mRNA or PBMC total RNA, roughly 85-450 ng, went into one-step reverse transcription and amplification. TCRdb ran MiXCR on the multiplex PCR reads and lists one entry per CDR3 protein. The sample has over 120,000 distinct CDR3 sequences; about 39% are singletons. This clonotype has just one count. Its antigen is unidentified. The V and J genes are TRBV9 and TRBJ2-3; 10 bases agree with TRBD2. This TCR was sampled from a human donor with low-grade glioma or glioblastoma, undergoing nonglioma brain surgery, or in good health (not recorded which). Sequencing was performed on glioma tissue, nonneoplastic brain tissue, or PBMCs (not recorded which). The CDR3 loop is CASSPSAGGATDTQYF. The CDR3 bases are TGTGCCAGCAGCCCCTCAGCGGGGGGGGCCACAGATACGCAGTATTTT. Variable domain in full (rest from reference TRBV9 and TRBJ2-3): DSGVTQTPKHLITATGQRVTLRCSPRSGDLSVYWYQQSLDQGLQFLIQYYNGEERAKGNILERFSAQQFPDLHSELNLSSLELGDSALYFCASSPSAGGATDTQYFGPGTRLTVL.